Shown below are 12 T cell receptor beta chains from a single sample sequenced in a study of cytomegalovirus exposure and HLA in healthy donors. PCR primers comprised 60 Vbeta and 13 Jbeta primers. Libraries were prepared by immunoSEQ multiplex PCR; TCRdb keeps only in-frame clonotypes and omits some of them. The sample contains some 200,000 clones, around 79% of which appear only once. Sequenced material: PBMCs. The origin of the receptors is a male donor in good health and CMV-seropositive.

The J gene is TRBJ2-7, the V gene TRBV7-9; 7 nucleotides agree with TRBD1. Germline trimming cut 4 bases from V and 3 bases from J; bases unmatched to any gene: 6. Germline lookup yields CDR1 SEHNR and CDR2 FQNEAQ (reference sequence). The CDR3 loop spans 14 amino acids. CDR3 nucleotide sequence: TGTGCCAGCAGCTCCGGGACAGAAAACTACGAGCAGTACTTC. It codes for CASSSGTENYEQYF.

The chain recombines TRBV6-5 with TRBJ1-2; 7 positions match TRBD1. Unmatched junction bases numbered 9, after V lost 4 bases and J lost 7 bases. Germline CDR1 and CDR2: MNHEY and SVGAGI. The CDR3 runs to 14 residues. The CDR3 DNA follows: TGTGCCAGCAGTTTCGACGGACAGGCTCGTGGCTACACCTTC. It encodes CASSFDGQARGYTF.

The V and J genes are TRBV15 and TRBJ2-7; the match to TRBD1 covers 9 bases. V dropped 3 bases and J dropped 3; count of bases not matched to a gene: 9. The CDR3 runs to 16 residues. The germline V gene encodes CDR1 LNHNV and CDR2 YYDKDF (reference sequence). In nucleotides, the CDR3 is TGTGCCACCAGCAGGGACCGGGACAGGGCGAGCTACGAGCAGTACTTC. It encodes CATSRDRDRASYEQYF.

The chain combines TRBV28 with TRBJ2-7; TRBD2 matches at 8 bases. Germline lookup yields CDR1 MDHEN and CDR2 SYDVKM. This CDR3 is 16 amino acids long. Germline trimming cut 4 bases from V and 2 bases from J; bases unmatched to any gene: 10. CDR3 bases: TGTGCCAGCAGTTCCCCCACACTAGCGGTGGCCTACGAGCAGTACTTC. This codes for CASSSPTLAVAYEQYF.

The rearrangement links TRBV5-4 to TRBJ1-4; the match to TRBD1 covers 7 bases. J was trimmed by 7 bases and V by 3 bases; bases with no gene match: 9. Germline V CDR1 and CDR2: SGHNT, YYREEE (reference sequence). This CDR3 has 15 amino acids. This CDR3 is CASSSDREAGEKLFF. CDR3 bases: TGTGCCAGCAGCTCAGACAGGGAGGCGGGTGAAAAACTGTTTTTT.

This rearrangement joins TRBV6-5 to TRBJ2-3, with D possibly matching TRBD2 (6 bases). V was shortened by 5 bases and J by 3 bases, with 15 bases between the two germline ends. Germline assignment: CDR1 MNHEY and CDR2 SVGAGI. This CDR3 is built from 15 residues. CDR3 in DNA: TGTGCCAGCAGTAAAAATAGCGGAAGGACAGATACGCAGTATTTT. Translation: CASSKNSGRTDTQYF.

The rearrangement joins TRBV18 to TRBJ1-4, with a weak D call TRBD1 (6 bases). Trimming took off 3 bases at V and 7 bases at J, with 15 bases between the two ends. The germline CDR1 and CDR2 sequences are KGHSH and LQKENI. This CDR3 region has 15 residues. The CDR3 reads CASSPDSNRVEKLFF. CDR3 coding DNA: TGTGCCAGCTCACCCGATTCGAACAGGGTTGAAAAACTGTTTTTT.

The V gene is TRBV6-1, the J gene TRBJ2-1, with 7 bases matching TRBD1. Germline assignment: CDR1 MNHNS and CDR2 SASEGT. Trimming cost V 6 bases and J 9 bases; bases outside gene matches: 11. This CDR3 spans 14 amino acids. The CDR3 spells CASRRGTGVTEQFF. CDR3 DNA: TGTGCCAGCAGGAGGGGAACAGGGGTAACTGAGCAGTTCTTC.

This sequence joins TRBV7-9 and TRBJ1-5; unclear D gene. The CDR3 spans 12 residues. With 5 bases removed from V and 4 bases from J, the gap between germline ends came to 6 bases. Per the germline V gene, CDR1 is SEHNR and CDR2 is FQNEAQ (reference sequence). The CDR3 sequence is CASSRENQPQHF. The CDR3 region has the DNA TGTGCCAGCAGCCGGGAGAATCAGCCCCAGCATTTT. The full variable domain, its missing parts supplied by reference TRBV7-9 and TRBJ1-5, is DTGVSQNPRHKITKRGQNVTFRCDPISEHNRLYWYRQTLGQGPEFLTYFQNEAQLEKSRLLSDRFSAERPKGSFSTLEIQRTEQGDSAMYLCASSRENQPQHFGDGTRLSIL.

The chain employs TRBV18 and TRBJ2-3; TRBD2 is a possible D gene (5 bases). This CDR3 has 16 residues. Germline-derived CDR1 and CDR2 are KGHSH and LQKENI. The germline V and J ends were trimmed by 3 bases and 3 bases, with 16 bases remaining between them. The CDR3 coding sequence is TGTGCCAGCTCACCTTCGTACTTGGAGGCTACAGATACGCAGTATTTT. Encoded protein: CASSPSYLEATDTQYF.

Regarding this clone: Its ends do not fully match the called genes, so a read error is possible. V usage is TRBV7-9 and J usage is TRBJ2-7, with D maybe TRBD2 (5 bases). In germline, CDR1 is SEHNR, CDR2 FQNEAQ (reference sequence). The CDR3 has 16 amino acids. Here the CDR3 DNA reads TGTTCCAGCAGCTATACGAGAGGGTTTACCCCCTACGAGCAGTACTTC. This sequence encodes CSSSYTRGFTPYEQYF.

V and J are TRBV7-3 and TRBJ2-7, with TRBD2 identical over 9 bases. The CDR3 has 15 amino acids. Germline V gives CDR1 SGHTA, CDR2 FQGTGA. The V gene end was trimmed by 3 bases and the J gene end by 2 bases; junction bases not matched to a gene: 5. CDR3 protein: CASSLVAGVTYEQYF. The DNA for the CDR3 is TGTGCCAGCAGCTTGGTAGCGGGAGTGACCTACGAGCAGTACTTC.